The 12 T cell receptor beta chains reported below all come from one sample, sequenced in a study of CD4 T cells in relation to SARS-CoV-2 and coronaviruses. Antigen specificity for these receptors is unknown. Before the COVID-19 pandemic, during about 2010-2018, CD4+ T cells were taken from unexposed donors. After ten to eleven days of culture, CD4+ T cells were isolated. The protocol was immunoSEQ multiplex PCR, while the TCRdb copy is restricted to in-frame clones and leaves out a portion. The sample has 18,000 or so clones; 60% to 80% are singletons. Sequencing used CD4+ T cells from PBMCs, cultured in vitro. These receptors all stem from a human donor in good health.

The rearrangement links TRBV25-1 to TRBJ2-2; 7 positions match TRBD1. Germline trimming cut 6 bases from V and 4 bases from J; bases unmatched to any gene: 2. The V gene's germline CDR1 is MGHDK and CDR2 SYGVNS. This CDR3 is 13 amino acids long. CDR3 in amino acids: CASRTGSTGELFF. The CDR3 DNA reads TGTGCCAGCAGGACAGGGTCCACCGGGGAGCTGTTTTTT.

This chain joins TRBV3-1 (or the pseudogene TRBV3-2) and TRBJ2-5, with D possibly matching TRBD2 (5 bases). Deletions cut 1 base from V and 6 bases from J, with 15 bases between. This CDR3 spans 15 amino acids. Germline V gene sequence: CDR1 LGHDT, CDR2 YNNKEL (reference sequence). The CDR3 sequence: CASSQVLASPKTQYF. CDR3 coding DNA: TGTGCCAGCAGCCAAGTCCTAGCCAGCCCCAAGACCCAGTACTTC.

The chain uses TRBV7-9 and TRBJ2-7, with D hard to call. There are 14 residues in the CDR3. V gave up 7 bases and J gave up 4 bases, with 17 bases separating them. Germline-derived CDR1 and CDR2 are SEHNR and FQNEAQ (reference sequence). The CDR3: CASTPLAAPYEQYF. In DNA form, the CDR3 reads TGTGCCAGCACCCCTCTGGCAGCCCCTTACGAGCAGTACTTC.

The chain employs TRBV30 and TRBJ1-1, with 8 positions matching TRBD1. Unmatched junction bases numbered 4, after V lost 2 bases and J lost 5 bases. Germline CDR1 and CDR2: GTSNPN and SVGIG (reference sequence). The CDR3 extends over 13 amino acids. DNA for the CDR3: TGTGCCTGGAGTTTTACAGGGGGAACTGAAGCTTTCTTT. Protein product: CAWSFTGGTEAFF.

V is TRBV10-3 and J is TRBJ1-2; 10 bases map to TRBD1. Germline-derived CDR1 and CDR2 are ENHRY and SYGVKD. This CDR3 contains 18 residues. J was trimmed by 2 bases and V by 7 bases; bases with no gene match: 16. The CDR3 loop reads CAITGTGAVGTPNYGYTF. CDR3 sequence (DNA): TGTGCCATCACCGGGACAGGGGCCGTTGGGACTCCAAACTATGGCTACACCTTC.

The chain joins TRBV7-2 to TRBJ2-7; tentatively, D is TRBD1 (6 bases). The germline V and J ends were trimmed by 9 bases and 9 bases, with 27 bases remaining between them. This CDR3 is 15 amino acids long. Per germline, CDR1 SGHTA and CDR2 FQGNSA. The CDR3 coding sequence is TGTGCCAGTAGCCCGGTCGGCGGCAGGGGTGGAGGGCAGTACTTC. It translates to CASSPVGGRGGGQYF.

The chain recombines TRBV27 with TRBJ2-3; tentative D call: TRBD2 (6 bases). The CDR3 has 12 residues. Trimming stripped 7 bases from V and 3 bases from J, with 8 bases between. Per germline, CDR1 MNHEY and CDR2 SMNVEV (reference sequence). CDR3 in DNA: TGTGCCAGCAATGGGGGGACAGATACGCAGTATTTT. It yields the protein CASNGGTDTQYF.

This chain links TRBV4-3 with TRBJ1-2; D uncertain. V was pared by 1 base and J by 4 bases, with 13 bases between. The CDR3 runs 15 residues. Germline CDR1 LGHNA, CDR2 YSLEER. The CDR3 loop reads CASSQVGRHFYGYTF. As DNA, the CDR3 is TGCGCCAGCAGCCAAGTTGGCAGACACTTCTATGGCTACACCTTC.

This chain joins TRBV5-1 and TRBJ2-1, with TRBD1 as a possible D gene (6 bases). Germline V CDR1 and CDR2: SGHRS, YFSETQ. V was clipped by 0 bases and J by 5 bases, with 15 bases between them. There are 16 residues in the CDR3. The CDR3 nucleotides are TGCGCCAGCAGCTTGGATAGGCGAGGGGGAAACAATGAGCAGTTCTTC. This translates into CASSLDRRGGNNEQFF.

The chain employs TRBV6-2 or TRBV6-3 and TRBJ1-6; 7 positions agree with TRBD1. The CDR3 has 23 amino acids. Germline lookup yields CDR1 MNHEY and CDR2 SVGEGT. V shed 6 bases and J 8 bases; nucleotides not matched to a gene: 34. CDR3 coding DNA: TGTGCCAGCAGCCCCGGCGGACTTCACAGGGGATTGTTTTACCAACGAGTCGATTCACCCCTCCACTTT. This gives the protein CASSPGGLHRGLFYQRVDSPLHF.

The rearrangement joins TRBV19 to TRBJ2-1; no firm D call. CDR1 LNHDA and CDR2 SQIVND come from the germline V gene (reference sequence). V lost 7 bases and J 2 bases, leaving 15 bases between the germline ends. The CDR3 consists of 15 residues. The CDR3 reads CASNPSEDAYNEQFF. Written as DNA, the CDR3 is TGTGCCAGTAACCCAAGCGAGGACGCCTACAATGAGCAGTTCTTC. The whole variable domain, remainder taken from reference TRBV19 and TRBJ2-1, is DGGITQSPKYLFRKEGQNVTLSCEQNLNHDAMYWYRQDPGQGLRLIYYSQIVNDFQKGDIAEGYSVSREKKESFPLTVTSAQKNPTAFYLCASNPSEDAYNEQFFGPGTRLTVL.

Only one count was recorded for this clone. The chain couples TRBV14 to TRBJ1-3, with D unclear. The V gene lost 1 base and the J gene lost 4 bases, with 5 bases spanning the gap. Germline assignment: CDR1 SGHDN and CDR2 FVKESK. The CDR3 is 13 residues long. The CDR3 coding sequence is TGTGCCAGCAGCCAAGGTTCGGGAAACACCATATATTTT. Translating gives CASSQGSGNTIYF. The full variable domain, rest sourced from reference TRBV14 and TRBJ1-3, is EAGVTQFPSHSVIEKGQTVTLRCDPISGHDNLYWYRRVMGKEIKFLLHFVKESKQDESGMPNNRFLAERTGGTYSTLKVQPAELEDSGVYFCASSQGSGNTIYFGEGSWLTVV.